This T cell receptor beta chain derives from a study of beta chain features in type 1 diabetes. Study-level information: There was similarity between patients and healthy donors in age, gender and cell yields.

Via the markers CD45RO/CCR7/CD25/CD127/CD95/CD27, stem cell-like memory, regulatory, central memory and naive CD4+ cells were sorted. Study-wide findings and caveats: In every one of the four CD4+ subsets, TCRB CDR3s were moderately but significantly shorter in Type 1 diabetes patients.

Sequencing targeted expressed TCRB transcripts, as all isolated RNA had been reverse transcribed. Assay used: immunoSEQ multiplex PCR; TCRdb lists only in-frame clones, some missing. The repertoire has approximately 150,000 clones, roughly 10% of them found once; the top ten carry over 0.6%. The CDR3 spans 14 residues. Trimming took 2 bases from V and 6 from J, leaving 10 bases between them. Germline V gene sequence: CDR1 LGHNA, CDR2 YSLEER. This clone was observed a few times. The antigen is unknown. The TCR comes from a man aged 25 to 40 with type 1 diabetes. Sequencing input: central memory CD4+ T cells from blood. The V gene is TRBV4-3, the J gene TRBJ1-4, with D maybe TRBD1 (5 bases). CDR3 region: CASSQQGTYEKLFF. CDR3 coding DNA: TGCGCCAGCAGCCAACAAGGGACTTATGAAAAACTGTTTTTT.